This T cell receptor beta chain stems from a study of T-cell reconstitution after alpha-beta-depleted transplantation in children. General observations from the study: Several hundred expanded graft clones reportedly gave rise to the alpha-beta T cells present about two months after transplant. Surviving thymic progenitors and recipient T cells were the source of high TCRbeta diversity at day 60 in some patients. T cells produced anew were the main source of T-cell counts and diversity one year after transplant.

This clonotype was observed many times. Its target is unknown. V lost 6 bases and J lost 7, with 19 bases in between. This CDR3 spans 16 amino acids. Germline V gene sequence: CDR1 MGHRA, CDR2 YSYEKL. Preparation of the TCRbeta library involved a method that used unique molecular identifiers. From the PCR reads, TCRdb called clonotypes with MiXCR, one entry per CDR3 protein. Of about 170,000 distinct CDR3 sequences listed, approximately 12% are singletons. The chain recombines TRBV4-1 with TRBJ1-6; D gene uncertain. Sequencing was performed on PBMCs, taken before TCRalphabeta/CD19-depleted stem cell transplant. The receptor's source is a boy aged 2 to 10 with acute myeloid leukemia, due to receive a stem cell transplant. DNA for the CDR3: TGCGCCAGCAGTAAAAACATCGGCGGACTAAATTCACCCCTCCACTTT. This encodes CASSKNIGGLNSPLHF.